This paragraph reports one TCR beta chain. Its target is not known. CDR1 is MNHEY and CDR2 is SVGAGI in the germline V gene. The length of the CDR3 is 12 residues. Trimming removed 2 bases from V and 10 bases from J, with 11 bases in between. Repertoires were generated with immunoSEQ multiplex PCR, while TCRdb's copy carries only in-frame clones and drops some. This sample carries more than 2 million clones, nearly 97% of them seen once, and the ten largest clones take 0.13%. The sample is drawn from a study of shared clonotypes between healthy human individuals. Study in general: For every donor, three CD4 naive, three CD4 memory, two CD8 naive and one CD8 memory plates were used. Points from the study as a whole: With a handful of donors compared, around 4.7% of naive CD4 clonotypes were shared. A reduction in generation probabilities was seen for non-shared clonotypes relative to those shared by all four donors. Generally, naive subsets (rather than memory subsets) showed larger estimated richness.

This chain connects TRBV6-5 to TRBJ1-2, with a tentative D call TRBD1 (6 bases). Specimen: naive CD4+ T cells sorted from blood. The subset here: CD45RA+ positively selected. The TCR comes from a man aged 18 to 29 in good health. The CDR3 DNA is TGTGCCAGCAGTTACAAGGGGGGCGCCTACACCTTC. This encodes CASSYKGGAYTF.